These T cell receptor beta chains were read from a single sample in a study of shared clonotypes between healthy human individuals. The assay was immunoSEQ multiplex PCR, and TCRdb's table has in-frame clones only and misses some. The profile covers around 2.1 million clones, with about 94% appearing a single time and around 0.13% taken by the ten largest. Source material: naive CD4+ T cells sorted from blood. Receptor source: a man younger than 35 in good health. Each CDR3 is given with its conserved first and last residue. A D gene is named only where the DNA matches it firmly. Where a row states a size, it is once, few, many or the class of an expanded clone; other rows omit it.

TRBJ2-1 | . | TRBV15 | TRBD2 | TGTGCCACCAGCAGAGATCTGGTAGCGGGAGGGTCGGGTGAGCAGTTCTTC | CATSRDLVAGGSGEQFF
TRBJ1-6 | . | TRBV5-1 | TRBD1 | TGCGCCAGCAGCGGAGAAGGGACAGGGGTGTCACCCCTCCACTTT | CASSGEGTGVSPLHF
TRBJ2-3 | . | TRBV30 | TRBD2 | TGTGCCTGGAGTGCTGGACTAGCGGGAGGGAGCACAGATACGCAGTATTTT | CAWSAGLAGGSTDTQYF
TRBJ1-3 | . | TRBV6-1 | TRBD1 | TGTGCCAGCAATGACAGGGGCTCTGGAAACACCATATATTTT | CASNDRGSGNTIYF
TRBJ1-5 | . | TRBV19 | TRBD1 | TGTGCCAGTAGTACGACAGGGGTTGGACAGCCCCAGCATTTT | CASSTTGVGQPQHF
TRBJ2-4 | . | TRBV14 | . | TGTGCCAGCAGCCAAGAGAGGGGGAACCCTGCCAAAAACATTCAGTACTTC | CASSQERGNPAKNIQYF
TRBJ2-5 | . | TRBV29-1 | TRBD1 | TGCAGCTCGGTGACAGGGGGCGCTCAGGAGACCCAGTACTTC | CSSVTGGAQETQYF
TRBJ2-7 | . | TRBV10-3 | . | TGTGCCATCAGTGAGTCTACAGGGATCTACGAGCAGTACTTC | CAISESTGIYEQYF
TRBJ2-7 | . | TRBV30 | . | TGTGCCTGGACAAGCAATAAACCCGGCGAGCAGTACTTC | CAWTSNKPGEQYF
TRBJ2-1 | once | TRBV7-9 | . | TGTGCCAGCAGCTTAGGTGTAGGTTCGGTGATACACAATGAGCAGTTCTTC | CASSLGVGSVIHNEQFF
TRBJ2-5 | . | TRBV7-9 | TRBD1 | TGTGCCAGCAGCTTCCCCGGACAGGGAGAGACCCAGTACTTC | CASSFPGQGETQYF
TRBJ1-4 | . | TRBV28 | TRBD1 | TGTGCCAGCAGTGACCCGGACAGGGGTAAGCAACTGTTTTTT | CASSDPDRGKQLFF
TRBJ2-7 | . | TRBV18 | . | TGTGCCAGCTCACCGGCGGGGCCTACCTACGAGCAGTACTTC | CASSPAGPTYEQYF
TRBJ2-5 | . | TRBV10-3 | . | TGTGCCAGCGGGACGGTTAAAGAGACCCAGTACTTC | CASGTVKETQYF
TRBJ1-2 | . | TRBV5-5 | TRBD1 | TGTGCCAGCAGCCCCTCGGACAGGGGCTATGGCTACACCTTC | CASSPSDRGYGYTF
TRBJ1-5 | . | TRBV10-3 | . | TGTGCCATCAGTGAACGAGGGGATGGCAATCAGCCCCAGCATTTT | CAISERGDGNQPQHF
TRBJ2-3 | . | TRBV9 | TRBD1 | TGTGCCAGCAGCGTAGGGAGAGGACAGGGCGTAACAGATACGCAGTATTTT | CASSVGRGQGVTDTQYF
TRBJ2-2 | . | TRBV10-3 | TRBD2 | TGTGCCATCGGACTAGCGGGGGCCTACACCGGGGAGCTGTTTTTT | CAIGLAGAYTGELFF
TRBJ2-5 | . | TRBV6-1 | . | TGTGCCAGCAGGCCTCCCGGGACCGCGGAGACCCAGTACTTC | CASRPPGTAETQYF
TRBJ1-2 | . | TRBV5-1 | . | TGCGCCAGCAGCCCCCCTGGAACTAACTATGGCTACACCTTC | CASSPPGTNYGYTF
TRBJ2-2 | . | TRBV7-9 | TRBD1 | TGTGCCAGCAGCTACAGGGGTGGCACCGGGGAGCTGTTTTTT | CASSYRGGTGELFF
TRBJ1-3 | . | TRBV5-1 | TRBD1 | TGCGCCAGCAGGGAACAGGGGGGAAACACCATATATTTT | CASREQGGNTIYF
TRBJ2-1 | . | TRBV5-4 | TRBD2 | TGTGCCAGCAGCTTCGGACTAGCGGGCTACAATGAGCAGTTCTTC | CASSFGLAGYNEQFF
TRBJ2-7 | . | TRBV7-6 | . | TGTGCCAGCAGCCCGCTTGACTCTGTATACGAGCAGTACTTC | CASSPLDSVYEQYF
TRBJ2-1 | once | TRBV6-1 | . | TGTGCCAGCAGTGAACGACCCCAGAGCTCCTACAATGAGCAGTTCTTC | CASSERPQSSYNEQFF
TRBJ1-2 | . | TRBV5-6 | TRBD1 | TGTGCCAGCAGCCTGCCTAGGCAGGGGGTGATAGGCTACACCTTC | CASSLPRQGVIGYTF
TRBJ1-5 | . | TRBV28 | . | TGTGCCAGCAGACCTCCGGGGGGTAATCAGCCCCAGCATTTT | CASRPPGGNQPQHF
TRBJ2-7 | . | TRBV9 | TRBD1 | TGTGCCAGCAGCGCCAGGGACAGGGGGAGGTACGAGCAGTACTTC | CASSARDRGRYEQYF
TRBJ1-5 | . | TRBV5-4 | . | TGTGCCAGCAGCTTAGAGCCAAATCAGCCCCAGCATTTT | CASSLEPNQPQHF
TRBJ2-7 | . | TRBV29-1 | TRBD2 | TGCAGCGCAACGGCGCGGGAGGGAATTACCTACGAGCAGTACTTC | CSATAREGITYEQYF
TRBJ2-7 | once | TRBV30 | . | TGTGCCTGGAGTGTATCCGGGGTTCGACTATGGGAGCAGTACTTC | CAWSVSGVRLWEQYF
TRBJ1-6 | . | TRBV4-3 | . | TGCGCCAGCAGCCAAGACACAGGCTATCAAGGAGGGAATTCACCCCTCCACTTT | CASSQDTGYQGGNSPLHF
TRBJ1-2 | . | TRBV28 | . | TGTGCCAGCTTTTACTATGGCTACACCTTC | CASFYYGYTF
TRBJ2-7 | . | TRBV9 | TRBD1 | TGTGCCAGCAGCTCGGGACAGGGGTACGAGCAGTACTTC | CASSSGQGYEQYF
TRBJ1-2 | . | TRBV5-6 | . | TGTGCCAGCAGAACAGGCCCGGTGCGGCATGGCTACACCTTC | CASRTGPVRHGYTF
TRBJ1-1 | . | TRBV10-1 | . | TGCGCCAGCAGTCGGGCCTCGAACACTGAAGCTTTCTTT | CASSRASNTEAFF
TRBJ2-1 | . | TRBV6-5 | TRBD2 | TGTGCCAGCCTAGCGGGAGTTGGTAATGAGCAGTTCTTC | CASLAGVGNEQFF
TRBJ1-3 | once | TRBV10-3 | . | TGTGCCATCAGTGGGGAGTCTGGAAACACCATATATTTT | CAISGESGNTIYF
TRBJ2-1 | . | TRBV11-1 | . | TGTGCCAGCAGCTTAGCAGGACAGGAGCAGTTCTTC | CASSLAGQEQFF
TRBJ1-1 | . | TRBV10-3 | . | TGTGCCATCACCCAAGGGAGCGAGGGGGACACTGAAGCTTTCTTT | CAITQGSEGDTEAFF
TRBJ1-6 | . | TRBV5-1 | . | TGCGCCAGCAGCTGGGAGTACAGGGAATCACCCCTCCACTTT | CASSWEYRESPLHF
TRBJ1-1 | . | TRBV6-5 | . | TGTGCCAGCAGTTACGCGAAGGGGGGGCCAAAAGAAGCTTTCTTT | CASSYAKGGPKEAFF
TRBJ1-6 | . | TRBV6-5 | . | TGTGCCAGCGCAGGGTTTAAGTCACCCCTCCACTTT | CASAGFKSPLHF
TRBJ2-7 | . | TRBV7-2 | . | TGTGCCAGCAGCCTCATGTTTGGCGAGCAGTACTTC | CASSLMFGEQYF
TRBJ2-7 | . | TRBV28 | TRBD1 | TGTGCCAGCAGTACAATGGACAGGGGGCCACGATACGAGCAGTACTTC | CASSTMDRGPRYEQYF